This T cell receptor (beta chain) was obtained from a study of shared clonotypes between healthy human individuals (dated by TCRdb to the early 2020s). Concerning the study at large: The cohort comprised two women and a few men aged 18 to 49 years. For each donor, CD4 naive and CD4 memory were each run on three plates, CD8 naive on two plates, and CD8 memory on one plate. Blood TCR repertoires of roughly five healthy adults were deeply sequenced to estimate repertoire size and the extent of clonotype sharing between individuals. Different laboratories and diverse techniques were used to prepare libraries and sequence TCR repertoires, to increase sequencing depth and limit assay-specific biases. Each donor's leukapheresis produced roughly between roughly 0.94 and 9.5 billion PBMCs. Here is what the overall study found, with its caveats: Even with the large sequencing depth, rarefaction of the sorted-subset datasets indicated that sequencing was incomplete. Sharing across a few donors was observed for approximately 4.6% of naive CD4, under 4% of naive CD8, roughly 2.3% of memory CD4, and roughly 0.4% of memory CD8 clonotypes. Higher generation probabilities were observed for clonotypes shared by all four sorted-subset donors than for non-shared clonotypes. Sampling was limited to blood, and TCR repertoires in tissue likely differ from TCR repertoires in blood. Based on pairwise subsampling, the degree of clonotype sharing among donors was expected to be affected by sequencing depth. Naive subsets generally had larger estimated clonotype richness than memory subsets. Because the study included only a small number of donors, the genetic and exposure-history diversity represented was limited.

For this clone: Its antigen has not been determined. The record has no base qualities; no much larger clone is one base away.

TCR CDR3 regions were amplified from genomic DNA by multiplex PCR using the deep immunoSEQ assay. For each cell subset, the extracted genomic DNA was distributed evenly across all wells of several immunoSEQ 96-well plates, and each plate served as one replicate. For sorted subsets, around 0.2 ug of genomic DNA, equivalent to 25,000 to 35,000 T cell genomes, went into each replicate PCR. Purified libraries were measured with a Qubit 3.0 fluorometer, size-checked on a Bioanalyzer 2100, and measured again with the KAPA Library Quantification kit. A separate single-read 150-cycle Illumina NextSeq 550 flow cell was used to sequence each immunoSEQ 96-well plate. In the original analysis: The immunoSEQ output contained only junctional sequences without quality scores, so filtering could not match that applied to full-length reads. To assign V/J genes and CDR3, sequences were annotated against IMGT germline references using PyIR, a Python wrapper for IgBLAST v1.9. Reads with weak V/J assignments (E-value above 1e-6), missing CDR3, stop codons, out-of-frame junctions, or ambiguous translated residues were removed. V3J clonotypes were defined as sequences sharing the same inferred V gene, J gene, and CDR3 amino acid sequence. Percentage overlap between repertoires was computed as shared unique clonotypes divided by the size of the smaller repertoire. Richness of each repertoire was evaluated using RTK rarefaction, the Chao1 estimator, and Recon v2.1 estimates of unobserved clonotypes. For all TCRbeta clonotypes obtained by the gDNA method from four donors, generation probabilities were computed with OLGA. TCRdb obtained this table from immuneACCESS and retained in-frame rearrangements with V and J assigned. These tables miss some clones; where compared with another copy, unresolved V genes account for less than half of the shortfall, and the remainder is unexplained. The D gene and trimming were derived from the DNA, and the V and J assignments and clone size from that table. Present in this sample are approximately 2.5 million clones, around nine tenths of which were seen just once. Over 0.12% of the sample is taken by the ten largest.

The CDR3 holds 12 amino acids from the cysteine to the phenylalanine. Only the CDR3 portion is preserved as DNA: 36 bases, with reading frame beginning at the first base. Relative to germline, V is 4 bases shorter and J is 4 bases shorter, with 8 bases between their ends. CDR1 and CDR2 are read off the germline V gene as SGHAT and FQNNGV. Healthy HIV-negative adults with no recently reported acute infections or vaccinations were included as donors. Only Caucasian adults living in Nashville, Tennessee, USA were represented among the donors. CD4+ T cells were enriched by magnetic negative selection, after which naive cells were positively selected on CD45RA and the negative fraction was taken as the memory subset. Blood was obtained by leukapheresis, after which PBMCs were separated by Ficoll-Histopaque density gradient centrifugation and cryopreserved in liquid nitrogen vapor phase. Analytical flow cytometry was used to check the purity and quantity of every magnetically sorted T cell population. Genomic DNA was isolated from each sorted fraction and quantified by UV absorbance on a Nanodrop 2000c.

This clonotype originated in a man aged 18 to 35 in good health. This sequence uses TRBV11-2 and TRBJ2-7; the D gene identity is not certain. Sequenced material: naive CD4+ T cells sorted from blood. Taken with the paper, the label for cell subset or site translates to: CD45RA+ positively selected. The encoded CDR3 is CASSSDGYEQYF. The sequenced DNA: TGTGCCAGCAGCTCGGACGGGTACGAGCAGTACTTC.